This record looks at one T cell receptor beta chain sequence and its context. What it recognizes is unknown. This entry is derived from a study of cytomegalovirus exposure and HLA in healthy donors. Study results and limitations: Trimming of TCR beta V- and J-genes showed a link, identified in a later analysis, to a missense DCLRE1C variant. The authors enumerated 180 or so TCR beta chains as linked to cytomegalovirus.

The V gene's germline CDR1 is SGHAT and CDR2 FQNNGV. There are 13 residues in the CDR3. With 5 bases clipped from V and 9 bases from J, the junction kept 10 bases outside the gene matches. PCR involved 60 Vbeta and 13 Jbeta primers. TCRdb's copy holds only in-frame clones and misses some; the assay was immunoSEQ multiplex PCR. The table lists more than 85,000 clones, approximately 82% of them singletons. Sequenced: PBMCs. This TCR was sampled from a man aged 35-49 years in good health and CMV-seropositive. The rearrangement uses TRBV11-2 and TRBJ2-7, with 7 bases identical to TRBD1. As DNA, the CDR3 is TGTGCCAGCAGCCCGGGGACAGCATCCTCGCAGTACTTC. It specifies CASSPGTASSQYF.